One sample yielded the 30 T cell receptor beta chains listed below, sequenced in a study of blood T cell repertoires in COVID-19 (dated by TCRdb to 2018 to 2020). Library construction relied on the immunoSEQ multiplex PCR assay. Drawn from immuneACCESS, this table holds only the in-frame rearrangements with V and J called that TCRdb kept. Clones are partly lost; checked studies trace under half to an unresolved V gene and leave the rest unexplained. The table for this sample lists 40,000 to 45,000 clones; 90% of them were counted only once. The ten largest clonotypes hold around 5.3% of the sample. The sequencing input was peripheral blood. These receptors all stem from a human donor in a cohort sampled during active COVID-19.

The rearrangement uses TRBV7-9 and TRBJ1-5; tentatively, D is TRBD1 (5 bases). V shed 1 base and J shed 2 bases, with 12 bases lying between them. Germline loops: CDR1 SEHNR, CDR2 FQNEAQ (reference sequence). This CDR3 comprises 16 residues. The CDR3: CASSLVGQGGNQPQHF. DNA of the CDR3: TGTGCCAGCAGCTTAGTGGGGCAGGGTGGCAATCAGCCCCAGCATTTT. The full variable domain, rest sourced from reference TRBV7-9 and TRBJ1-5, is DTGVSQNPRHKITKRGQNVTFRCDPISEHNRLYWYRQTLGQGPEFLTYFQNEAQLEKSRLLSDRFSAERPKGSFSTLEIQRTEQGDSAMYLCASSLVGQGGNQPQHFGDGTRLSIL.

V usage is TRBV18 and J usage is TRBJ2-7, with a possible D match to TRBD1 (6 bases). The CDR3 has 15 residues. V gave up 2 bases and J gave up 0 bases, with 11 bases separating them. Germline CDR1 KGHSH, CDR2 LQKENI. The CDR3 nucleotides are TGTGCCAGCTCACCAAGGGACATCCCCTCCTACGAGCAGTACTTC. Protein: CASSPRDIPSYEQYF.

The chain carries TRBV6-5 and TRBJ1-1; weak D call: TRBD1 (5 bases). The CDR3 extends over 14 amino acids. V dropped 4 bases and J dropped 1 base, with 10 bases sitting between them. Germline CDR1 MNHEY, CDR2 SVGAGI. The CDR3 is CASSSPGENTEAFF. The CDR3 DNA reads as TGTGCCAGCAGTTCGCCGGGGGAGAACACTGAAGCTTTCTTT.

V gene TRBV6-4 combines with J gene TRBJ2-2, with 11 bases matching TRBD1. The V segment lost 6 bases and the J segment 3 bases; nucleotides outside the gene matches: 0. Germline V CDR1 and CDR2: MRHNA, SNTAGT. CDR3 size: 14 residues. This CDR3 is CASRGQGDTGELFF. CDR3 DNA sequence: TGTGCCAGCAGGGGACAGGGGGACACCGGGGAGCTGTTTTTT.

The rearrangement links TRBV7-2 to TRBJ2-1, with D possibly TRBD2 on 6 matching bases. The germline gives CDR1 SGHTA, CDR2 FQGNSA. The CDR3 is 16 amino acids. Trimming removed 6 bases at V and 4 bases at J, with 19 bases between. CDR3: CASRPKTGGSYNEQFF. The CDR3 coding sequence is TGTGCCAGCAGGCCCAAGACTGGAGGGAGTTACAATGAGCAGTTCTTC.

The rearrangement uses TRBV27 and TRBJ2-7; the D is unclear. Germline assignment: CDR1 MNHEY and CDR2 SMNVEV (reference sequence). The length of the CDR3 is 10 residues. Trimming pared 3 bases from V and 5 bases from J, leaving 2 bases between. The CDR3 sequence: CASSFNEQYF. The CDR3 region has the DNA TGTGCCAGCAGTTTCAACGAGCAGTACTTC.

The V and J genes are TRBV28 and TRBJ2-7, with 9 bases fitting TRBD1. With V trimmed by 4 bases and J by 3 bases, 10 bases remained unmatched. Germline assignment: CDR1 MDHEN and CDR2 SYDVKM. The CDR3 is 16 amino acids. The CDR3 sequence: CASSSADRDRVYEQYF. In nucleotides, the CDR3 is TGTGCCAGCAGTTCCGCCGACCGGGACAGGGTCTACGAGCAGTACTTC.

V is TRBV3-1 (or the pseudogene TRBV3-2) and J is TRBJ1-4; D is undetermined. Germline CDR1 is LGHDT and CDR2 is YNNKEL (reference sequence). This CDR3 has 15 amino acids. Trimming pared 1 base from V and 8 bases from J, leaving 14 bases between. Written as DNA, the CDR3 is TGTGCCAGCAGCCAAGTTGGAGGTCATAAAGAAAAACTGTTTTTT. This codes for CASSQVGGHKEKLFF.

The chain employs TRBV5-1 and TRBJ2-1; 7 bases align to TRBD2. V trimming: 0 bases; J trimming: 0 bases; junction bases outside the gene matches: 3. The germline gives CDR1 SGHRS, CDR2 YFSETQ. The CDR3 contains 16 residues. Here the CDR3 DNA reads TGCGCCAGCAGCTTGGTCGGGGGGAGCTCCTACAATGAGCAGTTCTTC. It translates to CASSLVGGSSYNEQFF. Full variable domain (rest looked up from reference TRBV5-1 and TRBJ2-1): KAGVTQTPRYLIKTRGQQVTLSCSPISGHRSVSWYQQTPGQGLQFLFEYFSETQRNKGNFPGRFSGRQFSNSRSEMNVSTLELGDSALYLCASSLVGGSSYNEQFFGPGTRLTVL.

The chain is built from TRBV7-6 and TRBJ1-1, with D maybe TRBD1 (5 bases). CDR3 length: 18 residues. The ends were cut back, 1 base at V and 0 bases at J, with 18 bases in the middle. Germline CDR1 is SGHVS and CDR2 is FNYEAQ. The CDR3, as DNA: TGTGCCAGCAGCTTAGAGCGAGATGAGACAGACATGAACACTGAAGCTTTCTTT. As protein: CASSLERDETDMNTEAFF.

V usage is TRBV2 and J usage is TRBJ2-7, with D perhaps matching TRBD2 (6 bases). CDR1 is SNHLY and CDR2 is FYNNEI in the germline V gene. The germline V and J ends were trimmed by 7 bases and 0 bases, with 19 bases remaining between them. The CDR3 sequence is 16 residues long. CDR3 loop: CASTSPGGVFSYEQYF. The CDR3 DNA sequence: TGTGCCAGCACCTCCCCCGGAGGGGTTTTCTCCTACGAGCAGTACTTC.

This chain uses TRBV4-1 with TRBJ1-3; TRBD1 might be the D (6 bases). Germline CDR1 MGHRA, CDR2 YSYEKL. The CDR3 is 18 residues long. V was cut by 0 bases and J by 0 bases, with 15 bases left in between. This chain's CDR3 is CASSQDRSDSASGNTIYF. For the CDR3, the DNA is TGCGCCAGCAGCCAAGACAGATCGGACAGCGCCTCTGGAAACACCATATATTTT.

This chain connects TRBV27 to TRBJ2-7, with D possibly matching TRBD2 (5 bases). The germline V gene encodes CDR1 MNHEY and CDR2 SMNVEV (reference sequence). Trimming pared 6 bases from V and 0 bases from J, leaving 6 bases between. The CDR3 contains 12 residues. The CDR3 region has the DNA TGTGCCAGCAGCGGGATCTCCTACGAGCAGTACTTC. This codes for CASSGISYEQYF.

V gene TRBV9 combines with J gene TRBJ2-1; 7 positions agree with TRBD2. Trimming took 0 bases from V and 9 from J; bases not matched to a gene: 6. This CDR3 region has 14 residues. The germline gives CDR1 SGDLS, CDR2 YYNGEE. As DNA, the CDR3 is TGTGCCAGCAGCGTAGAGGCGGGAGCAAGTGAGCAGTTCTTC. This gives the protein CASSVEAGASEQFF.

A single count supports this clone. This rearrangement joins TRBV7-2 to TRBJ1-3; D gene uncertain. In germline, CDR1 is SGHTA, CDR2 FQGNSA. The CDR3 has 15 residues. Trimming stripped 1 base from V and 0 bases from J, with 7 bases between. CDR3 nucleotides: TGTGCCAGCAGCTTAGTGGCCACCTCTGGAAACACCATATATTTT. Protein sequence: CASSLVATSGNTIYF.

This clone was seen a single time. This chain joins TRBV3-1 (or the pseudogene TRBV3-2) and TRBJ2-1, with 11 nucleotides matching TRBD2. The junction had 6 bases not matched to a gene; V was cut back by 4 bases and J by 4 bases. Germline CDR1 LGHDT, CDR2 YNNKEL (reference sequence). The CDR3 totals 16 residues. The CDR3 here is CASSPGTSGAYNEQFF. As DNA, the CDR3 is TGTGCCAGCAGCCCGGGGACTAGCGGAGCTTACAATGAGCAGTTCTTC.

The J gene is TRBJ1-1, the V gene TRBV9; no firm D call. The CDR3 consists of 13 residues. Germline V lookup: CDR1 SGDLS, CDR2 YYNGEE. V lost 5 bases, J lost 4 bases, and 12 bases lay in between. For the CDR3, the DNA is TGTGCCAGCAGGAGGGAGGTGACCACTGAAGCTTTCTTT. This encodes CASRREVTTEAFF.

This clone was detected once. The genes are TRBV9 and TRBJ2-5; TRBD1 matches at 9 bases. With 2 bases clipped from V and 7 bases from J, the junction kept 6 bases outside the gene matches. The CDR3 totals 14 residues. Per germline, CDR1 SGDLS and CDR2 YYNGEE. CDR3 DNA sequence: TGTGCCAGCAGCGTTGGACAGGGGACCGGGACCCAGTACTTC. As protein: CASSVGQGTGTQYF.

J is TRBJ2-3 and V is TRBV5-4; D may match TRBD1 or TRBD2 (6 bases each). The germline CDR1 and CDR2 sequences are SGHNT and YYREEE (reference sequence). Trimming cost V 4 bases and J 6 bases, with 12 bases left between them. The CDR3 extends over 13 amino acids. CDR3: CASSLGGRDTQYF. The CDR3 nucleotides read TGTGCCAGCAGCCTGGGGGGCCGGGATACGCAGTATTTT.

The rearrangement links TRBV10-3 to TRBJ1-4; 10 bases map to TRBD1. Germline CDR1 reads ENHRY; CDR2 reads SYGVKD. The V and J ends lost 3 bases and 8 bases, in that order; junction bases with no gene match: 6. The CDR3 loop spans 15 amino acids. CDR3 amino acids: CAISETTGGAEKLFF. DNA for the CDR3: TGTGCCATCAGTGAAACGACAGGGGGCGCGGAAAAACTGTTTTTT.

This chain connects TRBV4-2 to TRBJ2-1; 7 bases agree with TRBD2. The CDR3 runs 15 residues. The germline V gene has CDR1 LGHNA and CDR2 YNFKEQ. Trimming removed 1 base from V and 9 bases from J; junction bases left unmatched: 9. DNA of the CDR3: TGTGCCAGCAGCCAAGTAGTAGGCGGGAGACTTGAGCAGTTCTTC. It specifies CASSQVVGGRLEQFF.

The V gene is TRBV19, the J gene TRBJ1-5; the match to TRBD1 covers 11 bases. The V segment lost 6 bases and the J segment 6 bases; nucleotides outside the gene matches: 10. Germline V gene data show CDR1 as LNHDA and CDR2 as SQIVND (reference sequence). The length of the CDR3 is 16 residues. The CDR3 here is CASSPVGQGASQPQHF. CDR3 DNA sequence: TGTGCCAGTAGCCCTGTCGGACAGGGGGCTAGTCAGCCCCAGCATTTT.

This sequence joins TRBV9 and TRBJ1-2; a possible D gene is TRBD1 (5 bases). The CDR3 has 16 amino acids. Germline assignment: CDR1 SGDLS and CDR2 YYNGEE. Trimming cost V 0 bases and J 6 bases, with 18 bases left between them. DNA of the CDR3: TGTGCCAGCAGCGTAGAAATTACGGGGGGGTCCCATGGCTACACCTTC. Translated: CASSVEITGGSHGYTF.

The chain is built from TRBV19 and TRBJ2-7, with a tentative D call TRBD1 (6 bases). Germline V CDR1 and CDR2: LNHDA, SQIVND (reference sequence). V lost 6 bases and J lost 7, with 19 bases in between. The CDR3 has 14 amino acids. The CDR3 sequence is CASSRDIAFREQYF. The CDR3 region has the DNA TGTGCCAGTAGCCGGGACATTGCTTTTCGTGAGCAGTACTTC.

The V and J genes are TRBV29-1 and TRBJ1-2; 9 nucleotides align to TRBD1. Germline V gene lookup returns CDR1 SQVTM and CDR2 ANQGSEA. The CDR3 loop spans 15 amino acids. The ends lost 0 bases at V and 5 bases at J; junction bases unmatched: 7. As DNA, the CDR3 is TGCAGCGTTGAAGAGGGACAGGGTATTGGGTATGGCTACACCTTC. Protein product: CSVEEGQGIGYGYTF.

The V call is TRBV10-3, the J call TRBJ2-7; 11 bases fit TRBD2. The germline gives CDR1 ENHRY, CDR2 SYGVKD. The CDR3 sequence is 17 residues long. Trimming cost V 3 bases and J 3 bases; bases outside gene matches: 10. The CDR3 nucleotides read TGTGCCATCAGTGATCCCAGGGGCACTAGCGGGAGCTACGAGCAGTACTTC. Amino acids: CAISDPRGTSGSYEQYF.

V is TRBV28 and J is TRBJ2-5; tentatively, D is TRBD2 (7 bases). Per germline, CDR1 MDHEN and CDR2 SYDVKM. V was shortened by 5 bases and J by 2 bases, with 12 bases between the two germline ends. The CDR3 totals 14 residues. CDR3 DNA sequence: TGTGCCAGCAGTAAAGGGGGGGCTCAAGAGACCCAGTACTTC. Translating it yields CASSKGGAQETQYF.

The chain's CDR3 is CAVKQQNNYGYTF. CDR3 in DNA: TGTGCCGTCAAACAACAGAATAACTATGGCTACACCTTC. The chain uses TRBV10-3 and TRBJ1-2; D remains unclear. Trimming pared 11 bases from V and 1 base from J, leaving 14 bases between. The germline CDR1 and CDR2 sequences are ENHRY and SYGVKD. The CDR3 runs to 13 residues.

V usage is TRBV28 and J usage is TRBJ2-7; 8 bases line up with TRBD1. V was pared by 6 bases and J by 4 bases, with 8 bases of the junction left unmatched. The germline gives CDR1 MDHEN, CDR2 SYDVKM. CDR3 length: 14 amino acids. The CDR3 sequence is CASRRDRRLYEQYF. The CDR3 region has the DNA TGTGCCAGCAGACGGGACAGGAGATTGTACGAGCAGTACTTC. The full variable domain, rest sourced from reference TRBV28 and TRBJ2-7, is DVKVTQSSRYLVKRTGEKVFLECVQDMDHENMFWYRQDPGLGLRLIYFSYDVKMKEKGDIPEGYSVSREKKERFSLILESASTNQTSMYLCASRRDRRLYEQYFGPGTRLTVT.

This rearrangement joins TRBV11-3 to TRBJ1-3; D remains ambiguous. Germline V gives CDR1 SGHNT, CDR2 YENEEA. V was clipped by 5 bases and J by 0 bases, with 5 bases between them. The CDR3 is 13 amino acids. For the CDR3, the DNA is TGTGCCAGCAGCCCTAACTCTGGAAACACCATATATTTT. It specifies CASSPNSGNTIYF. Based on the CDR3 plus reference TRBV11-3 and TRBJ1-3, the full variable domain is EAGVVQSPRYKIIEKKQPVAFWCNPISGHNTLYWYLQNLGQGPELLIRYENEEAVDDSQLPKDRFSAERLKGVDSTLKIQPAELGDSAVYLCASSPNSGNTIYFGEGSWLTVV.